These 22 T cell receptor beta chains were all obtained from the same sample, sequenced in a study of blood T cell repertoires in COVID-19 (dated by TCRdb to the early 2020s). To prepare the library, the immunoSEQ multiplex PCR assay was applied. The clones in this table, taken by TCRdb from immuneACCESS, are in-frame only. Not every clone is retained; where verified, under half of the shortfall comes from an unresolved V gene, and the cause of the rest is unknown. The sample data list 220,000 or so clones, and about 80% of these were observed just once. The ten largest clones add up to about 1.3% of the sample. The source material was PBMCs or T cells enriched from blood (not recorded which). These receptors all come from a middle-aged woman with acute COVID-19.

The chain recombines TRBV6-5 with TRBJ2-7; TRBD1 matches at 8 bases. The CDR3 has 15 amino acids. CDR1 MNHEY and CDR2 SVGAGI come from the germline V gene. The V gene end was trimmed by 6 bases and the J gene end by 1 base; junction bases not matched to a gene: 8. For the CDR3, the DNA is TGTGCCAGCAGCTTTACAGGGGGTGTATCCTACGAGCAGTACTTC. Residues: CASSFTGGVSYEQYF.

This clone has at least ten counts. The chain couples TRBV20-1 to TRBJ1-5, with TRBD1 as a possible D gene (6 bases). CDR3 length: 12 amino acids. Germline assignment: CDR1 DFQATT and CDR2 SNEGSKA (reference sequence). Trimming took 3 bases from V and 11 from J, leaving 14 bases between them. CDR3 coding DNA: TGCAGTGCTAGTGATGGAAAGGGGGCCCAGCATTTT. It is translated as CSASDGKGAQHF.

In this sample, this clone turned up once. V is TRBV5-6 and J is TRBJ1-2; maybe TRBD1 (6 bases). CDR3 length: 12 amino acids. Germline V CDR1 and CDR2: SGHDT, YYEEEE. V lost 4 bases, J lost 6 bases, and 10 bases lay in between. CDR3 residues: CASSRAGDGYTF. CDR3 in DNA: TGTGCCAGCAGCCGGGCAGGGGATGGCTACACCTTC.

In its sample, this clone was seen once. A read error may produce the germline difference seen at one junction end. V usage is TRBV27 and J usage is TRBJ2-7, with 7 positions matching TRBD1. The CDR3 has 13 amino acids. Germline values: CDR1 MNHEY, CDR2 SMNVEV (reference sequence). The CDR3 region is CASSPFGTAAPHF. The CDR3 DNA reads TGTGCCAGCAGCCCTTTTGGGACAGCGGCACCTCACTTC.

This clone has a single count. The rearrangement links TRBV6-6 to TRBJ2-3; 14 bases line up with TRBD2. The CDR3 runs to 17 residues. V shed 5 bases and J 1 base; nucleotides not matched to a gene: 5. In germline, CDR1 is MNHNY, CDR2 SVGAGI (reference sequence). CDR3 protein: CASSPPGLAGGTDTQYF. In nucleotides, the CDR3 is TGTGCCAGCAGTCCTCCGGGACTAGCGGGGGGCACAGATACGCAGTATTTT.

As DNA, the CDR3 is TGCGCCAGCAGCTTACCCAAGGACAGGGGTTACGAGCAGTACTTC. This encodes CASSLPKDRGYEQYF. V is TRBV5-1 and J is TRBJ2-7, with 9 bases that match TRBD1. V gave up 2 bases and J gave up 4 bases; unmatched junction bases: 7. From germline, CDR1 is SGHRS and CDR2 YFSETQ. The CDR3 runs to 15 residues.

The V call is TRBV9, the J call TRBJ2-5, with D maybe TRBD2 (5 bases). This CDR3 is 14 amino acids long. Between the trimmed V and J ends, which lost 4 bases and 5 bases, there was a span of 15 bases. Germline values: CDR1 SGDLS, CDR2 YYNGEE. CDR3 DNA sequence: TGTGCCAGCAGCCCGGCCGGGGTCGGGGAGACCCAGTACTTC. Translation: CASSPAGVGETQYF.

The gene calls are TRBV12-3 or TRBV12-4 and TRBJ2-1; TRBD1 matches 9 bases. CDR3 length: 13 residues. The ends lost 5 bases at V and 7 bases at J; junction bases unmatched: 3. CDR3 region: CASSGTGRNEQFF. As DNA, the CDR3 is TGTGCCAGCAGTGGGACAGGGCGGAATGAGCAGTTCTTC.

V is TRBV7-2 and J is TRBJ1-1; TRBD1 aligns across 12 bases. The CDR3 loop spans 16 amino acids. Germline-derived CDR1 and CDR2 are SGHTA and FQGNSA. Trimming removed 3 bases from V and 1 base from J; junction bases left unmatched: 3. CDR3 nucleotide sequence: TGTGCCAGCAGCTTGGGGACAGGGGGCTGGAACACTGAAGCTTTCTTT. Translating it yields CASSLGTGGWNTEAFF.

This sequence joins TRBV19 and TRBJ2-2, with D perhaps matching TRBD1 (5 bases). The CDR3 has 15 amino acids. CDR1 is LNHDA and CDR2 is SQIVND in the germline V gene (reference sequence). The V end was cut by 5 bases, the J end by 6 bases, with 16 bases between. CDR3 protein: CASSGTSRVPGELFF. CDR3 DNA: TGTGCCAGTAGTGGAACCTCCAGGGTACCCGGGGAGCTGTTTTTT.

The rearrangement joins TRBV18 to TRBJ1-1, with D possibly matching TRBD1 (6 bases). V was clipped by 3 bases and J by 2 bases, with 13 bases between them. CDR3 size: 15 residues. From germline, CDR1 is KGHSH and CDR2 LQKENI. CDR3 bases: TGTGCCAGCTCACCTAAATTGGACAGAAACACTGAAGCTTTCTTT. Amino acid sequence: CASSPKLDRNTEAFF.

The chain recombines TRBV30 with TRBJ2-7, with D hard to call. The length of the CDR3 is 11 residues. V was cut by 2 bases and J by 0 bases, with 2 bases left in between. The germline V gene encodes CDR1 GTSNPN and CDR2 SVGIG (reference sequence). CDR3 sequence reads: CAWSHSYEQYF. The CDR3 region has the DNA TGTGCCTGGAGTCACTCCTACGAGCAGTACTTC.

The V and J genes are TRBV14 and TRBJ1-3, with D maybe TRBD1 (5 bases). The CDR3 extends over 17 amino acids. The V gene lost 0 bases and the J gene lost 0 bases, with 12 bases spanning the gap. The germline CDR1 and CDR2 sequences are SGHDN and FVKESK. CDR3 loop: CASSQETHRSSGNTIYF. The CDR3 DNA is TGTGCCAGCAGCCAAGAAACCCACAGGAGCTCTGGAAACACCATATATTTT.

J is TRBJ2-5 and V is TRBV24-1; TRBD1 might be the D (5 bases). Germline assignment: CDR1 KGHDR and CDR2 SFDVKD. Trimming took 0 bases from V and 3 from J, leaving 10 bases between them. This CDR3 has 15 amino acids. Here the CDR3 reads CATSDLQAGKETQYF. CDR3 sequence (DNA): TGTGCCACCAGTGATTTGCAGGCAGGGAAAGAGACCCAGTACTTC.

This chain links TRBV18 with TRBJ1-1, with D tentatively TRBD1 (6 bases). The CDR3 has 14 amino acids. Trimming removed 5 bases from V and 6 bases from J, with 16 bases in between. Germline V gene lookup returns CDR1 KGHSH and CDR2 LQKENI. The CDR3 loop is CASSEQQGGAEAFF. The DNA for the CDR3 is TGTGCCAGCTCAGAACAACAGGGTGGGGCTGAAGCTTTCTTT.

The chain couples TRBV7-2 to TRBJ2-7; TRBD1 matches 7 bases. Germline CDR1 reads SGHTA; CDR2 reads FQGNSA. The length of the CDR3 is 15 residues. J lost 1 base, V lost 5 bases, and 8 bases had no gene match. CDR3 sequence (DNA): TGTGCCAGCAGCCCAGTAGGGACAGCTTCCTACGAGCAGTACTTC. Protein product: CASSPVGTASYEQYF.

This CDR3 is CASSSGQGLNQPQHF. Written as DNA, the CDR3 is TGTGCCAGTAGTTCGGGACAGGGTCTTAATCAGCCCCAGCATTTT. The rearrangement joins TRBV19 to TRBJ1-5, with 9 bases matching TRBD1. The J segment lost 4 bases and the V segment lost 5 bases, leaving 6 bases of the junction unmatched. The CDR3 is 15 residues long. Germline V gene data show CDR1 as LNHDA and CDR2 as SQIVND (reference sequence).

This chain joins TRBV12-3 or TRBV12-4 and TRBJ1-2, with D possibly matching TRBD1 (6 bases). The CDR3 runs 13 residues. V was trimmed by 1 base and J by 3 bases, leaving 6 bases between them. The DNA for the CDR3 is TGTGCCAGCAGTTTAGGACAGGACTATGGCTACACCTTC. Protein: CASSLGQDYGYTF.

The chain carries TRBV9 and TRBJ2-7, with D unresolved. Germline loops: CDR1 SGDLS, CDR2 YYNGEE. Trimming pared 3 bases from V and 6 bases from J, leaving 19 bases between. The CDR3 runs to 15 residues. CDR3 in amino acids: CASSAAETPPLEQYF. The CDR3 DNA follows: TGTGCCAGCAGCGCCGCCGAAACACCTCCCCTCGAGCAGTACTTC.

This clone was seen just once. The chain is built from TRBV7-2 and TRBJ2-3; D is unresolved. CDR3 length equals 13 residues. Per the germline V gene, CDR1 is SGHTA and CDR2 is FQGNSA. The germline V and J ends were trimmed by 4 bases and 5 bases, with 10 bases remaining between them. The CDR3 nucleotides are TGTGCCAGCAGCTCGGGTCCAGTAGATACGCAGTATTTT. Translation: CASSSGPVDTQYF.

V and J are TRBV28 and TRBJ2-2; D is unclear. The CDR3 loop spans 14 amino acids. The germline V and J ends were trimmed by 5 bases and 6 bases, with 13 bases remaining between them. Germline V lookup: CDR1 MDHEN, CDR2 SYDVKM. CDR3 loop: CASSTTRNPGELFF. The CDR3 DNA sequence: TGTGCCAGCAGTACGACCAGGAATCCCGGGGAGCTGTTTTTT.

This rearrangement joins TRBV3-1 (or the pseudogene TRBV3-2) to TRBJ1-1; a possible D gene is TRBD1 (6 bases). The length of the CDR3 is 12 residues. Per the germline V gene, CDR1 is LGHDT and CDR2 is YNNKEL (reference sequence). Trimming removed 4 bases at V and 7 bases at J, with 10 bases between. CDR3 amino acids: CASSLGQYEAFF. The DNA for the CDR3 is TGTGCCAGCAGCCTTGGACAGTATGAAGCTTTCTTT.